A single T cell receptor (beta chain) is shown here with its context. Using immunoSEQ multiplex PCR, the repertoire was profiled, and TCRdb retains in-frame clones only, with some absent. The sample lists about 12,000 clones; roughly 80% were seen once. As to time point: neoterminal ileum biopsy at postoperative endoscopy, about 6 months after surgery. The data were taken from a study of T cell repertoires in ileal Crohn's disease. Study information: Less than 45% were active smokers at surgery; median disease duration was around 7.9 years. Operated complications were stricturing disease (about 60%) and penetrating disease (about 40%). M6 samples are neoterminal ileum biopsies from postoperative colonoscopy.

The source material was ileal tissue. The sequence derives from an adult with Crohn's disease.

Here the CDR3 reads CATLGSRQGGYQPQHF. CDR3 coding DNA: TGTGCCACTCTAGGGAGCCGGCAAGGGGGTTATCAGCCCCAGCATTTT. The chain combines TRBV6-6 with TRBJ1-5; maybe TRBD1 (6 bases). Trimming left V 10 bases short and J 5 bases short, with 24 bases between. The germline CDR1 and CDR2 sequences are MNHNY and SVGAGI (reference sequence). The CDR3 runs 16 residues.